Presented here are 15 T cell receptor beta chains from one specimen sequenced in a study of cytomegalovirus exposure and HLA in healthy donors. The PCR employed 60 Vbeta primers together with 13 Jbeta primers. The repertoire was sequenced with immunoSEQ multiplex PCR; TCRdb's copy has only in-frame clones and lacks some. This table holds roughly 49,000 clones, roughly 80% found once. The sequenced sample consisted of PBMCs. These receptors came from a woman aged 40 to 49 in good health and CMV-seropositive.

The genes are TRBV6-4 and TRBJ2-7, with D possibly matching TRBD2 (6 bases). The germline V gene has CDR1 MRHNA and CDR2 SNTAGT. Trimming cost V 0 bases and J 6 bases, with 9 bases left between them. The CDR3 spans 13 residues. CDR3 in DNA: TGTGCCAGCAGTGACTCAGAGGAGGGCGAGCAGTACTTC. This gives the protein CASSDSEEGEQYF.

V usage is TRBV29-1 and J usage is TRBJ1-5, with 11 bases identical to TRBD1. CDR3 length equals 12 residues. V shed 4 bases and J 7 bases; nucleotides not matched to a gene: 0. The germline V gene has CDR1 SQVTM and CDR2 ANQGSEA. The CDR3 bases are TGCAGCGTTGGGACAGGGGGCCAGCCCCAGCATTTT. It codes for CSVGTGGQPQHF.

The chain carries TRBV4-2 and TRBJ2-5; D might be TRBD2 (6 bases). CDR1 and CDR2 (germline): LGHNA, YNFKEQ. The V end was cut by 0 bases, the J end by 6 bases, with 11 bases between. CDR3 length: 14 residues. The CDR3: CASSQDFAGKTQYF. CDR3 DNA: TGTGCCAGCAGCCAAGATTTCGCGGGGAAGACCCAGTACTTC.

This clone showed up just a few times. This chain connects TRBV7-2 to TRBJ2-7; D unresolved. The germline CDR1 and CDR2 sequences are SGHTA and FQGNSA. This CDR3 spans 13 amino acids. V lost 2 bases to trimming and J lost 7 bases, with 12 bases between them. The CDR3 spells CASSLIPAGEQYF. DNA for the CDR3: TGTGCCAGCAGCTTAATCCCGGCCGGGGAGCAGTACTTC.

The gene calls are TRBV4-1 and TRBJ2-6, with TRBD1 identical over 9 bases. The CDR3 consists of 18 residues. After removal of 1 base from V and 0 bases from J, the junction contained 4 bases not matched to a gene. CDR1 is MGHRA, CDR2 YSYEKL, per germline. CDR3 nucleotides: TGCGCCAGCAGCCAAGGGGACAGGGAATACTCTGGGGCCAACGTCCTGACTTTC. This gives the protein CASSQGDREYSGANVLTF.

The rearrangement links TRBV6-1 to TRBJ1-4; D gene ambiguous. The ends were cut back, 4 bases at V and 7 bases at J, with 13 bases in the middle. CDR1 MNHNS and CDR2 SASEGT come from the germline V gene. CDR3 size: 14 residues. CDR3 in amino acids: CASSAPDRGEKLFF. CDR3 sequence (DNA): TGTGCCAGCAGTGCGCCCGATCGAGGTGAAAAACTGTTTTTT.

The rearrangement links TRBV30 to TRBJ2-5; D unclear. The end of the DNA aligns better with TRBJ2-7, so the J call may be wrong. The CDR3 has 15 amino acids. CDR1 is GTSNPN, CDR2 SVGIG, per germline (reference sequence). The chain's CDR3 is CAWIEELLVSYEQYF. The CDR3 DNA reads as TGTGCCTGGATCGAGGAACTTCTAGTCTCCTACGAGCAGTACTTC.

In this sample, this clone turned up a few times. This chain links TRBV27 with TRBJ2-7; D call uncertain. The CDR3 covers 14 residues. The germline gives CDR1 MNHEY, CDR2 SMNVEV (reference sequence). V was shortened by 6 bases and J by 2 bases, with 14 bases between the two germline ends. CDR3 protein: CASRKEFTTYEQYF. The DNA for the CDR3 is TGTGCCAGCAGGAAAGAGTTCACCACCTACGAGCAGTACTTC.

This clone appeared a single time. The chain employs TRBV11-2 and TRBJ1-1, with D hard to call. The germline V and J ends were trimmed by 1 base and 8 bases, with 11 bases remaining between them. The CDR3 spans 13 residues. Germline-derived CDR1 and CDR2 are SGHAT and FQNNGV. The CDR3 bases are TGTGCCAGCAGCTTAGTCCAGGCCGCGGAAGCTTTCTTT. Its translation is CASSLVQAAEAFF.

The CDR3 here is CASSPGSGNTIYF. CDR3 bases: TGCGCCAGCAGCCCCGGTTCTGGAAACACCATATATTTT. The genes are TRBV5-1 and TRBJ1-3; D gene ambiguous. Trimming left V 4 bases short and J 1 base short, with 6 bases between. In germline, CDR1 is SGHRS, CDR2 YFSETQ. CDR3 length: 13 residues. Full variable domain (missing parts from reference TRBV5-1 and TRBJ1-3): KAGVTQTPRYLIKTRGQQVTLSCSPISGHRSVSWYQQTPGQGLQFLFEYFSETQRNKGNFPGRFSGRQFSNSRSEMNVSTLELGDSALYLCASSPGSGNTIYFGEGSWLTVV.

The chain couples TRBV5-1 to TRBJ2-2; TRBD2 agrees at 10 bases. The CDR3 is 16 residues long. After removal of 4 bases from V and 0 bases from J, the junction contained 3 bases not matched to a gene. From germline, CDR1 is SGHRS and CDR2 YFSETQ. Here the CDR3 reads CASSPLAGANTGELFF. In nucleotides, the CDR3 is TGCGCCAGCAGCCCGCTAGCGGGGGCGAACACCGGGGAGCTGTTTTTT.

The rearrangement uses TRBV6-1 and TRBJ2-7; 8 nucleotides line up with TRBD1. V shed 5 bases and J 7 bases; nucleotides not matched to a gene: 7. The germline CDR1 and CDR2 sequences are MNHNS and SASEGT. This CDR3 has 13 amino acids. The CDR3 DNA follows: TGTGCCAGCAGTCAAGGACAGGGACGAGAGCAGTACTTC. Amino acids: CASSQGQGREQYF.

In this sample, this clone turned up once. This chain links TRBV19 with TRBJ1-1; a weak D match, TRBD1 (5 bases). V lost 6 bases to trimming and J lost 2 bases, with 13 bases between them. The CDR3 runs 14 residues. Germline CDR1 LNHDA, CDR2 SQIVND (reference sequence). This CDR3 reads CASSALRGNTEAFF. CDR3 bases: TGTGCCAGTAGCGCCTTAAGGGGAAACACTGAAGCTTTCTTT.

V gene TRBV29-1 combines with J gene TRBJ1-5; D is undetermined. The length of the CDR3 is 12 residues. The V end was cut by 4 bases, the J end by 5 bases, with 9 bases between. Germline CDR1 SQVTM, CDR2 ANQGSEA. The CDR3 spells CSVVTGDQPQHF. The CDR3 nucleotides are TGCAGCGTTGTCACGGGTGATCAGCCCCAGCATTTT.

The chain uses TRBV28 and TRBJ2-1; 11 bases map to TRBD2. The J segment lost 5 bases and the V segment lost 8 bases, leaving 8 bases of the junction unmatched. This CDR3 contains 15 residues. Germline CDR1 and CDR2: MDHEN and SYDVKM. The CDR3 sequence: CASGLTSGENNEQFF. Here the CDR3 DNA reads TGTGCCAGCGGCTTGACTAGCGGGGAGAACAATGAGCAGTTCTTC.